Described below is a single TCR beta chain sequence and its context. Germline values: CDR1 MDHEN, CDR2 SYDVKM. The CDR3 is 15 residues long. V lost 1 base, J lost 10 bases, and 9 bases stayed unmatched. The data were taken from a study of cytomegalovirus exposure and HLA in healthy donors. The PCR contained 60 Vbeta and 13 Jbeta primers. Assay used: immunoSEQ multiplex PCR; TCRdb lists only in-frame clones, some missing. The sample holds approximately 88,000 clones; around 60% are singletons and the top ten take roughly 3.2%. This chain links TRBV28 with TRBJ1-1, with 10 bases aligning to TRBD1. The clonotype originates from a man in his 60s in good health and CMV-seronegative. Specimen: PBMCs. The CDR3 loop reads CASSLFLGTGVVAFF. CDR3 bases: TGTGCCAGCAGTTTATTCTTGGGGACAGGGGTGGTAGCTTTCTTT. Variable domain in full (rest from reference TRBV28 and TRBJ1-1): DVKVTQSSRYLVKRTGEKVFLECVQDMDHENMFWYRQDPGLGLRLIYFSYDVKMKEKGDIPEGYSVSREKKERFSLILESASTNQTSMYLCASSLFLGTGVVAFFGQGTRLTVV.